This record concerns one T cell receptor beta chain sequence. Its antigen target is currently unknown. No clone much larger than this one lies a single base away; base qualities are absent. Trimmed from V: 3 bases; trimmed from J: 7 bases; junction bases lacking a gene match: 7. From its cysteine to its phenylalanine, the CDR3 spans 14 amino acids. The only DNA kept is the CDR3, 42 bases in frame from the first base. CDR1 and CDR2 are read off the germline V gene as SGHRS and YFSETQ. Collaborating institutions collected whole blood in K2EDTA tubes following their own protocols. For TCRbeta analysis, collaborator samples were shipped as frozen whole blood, as isolated PBMCs, or as DNA extracted from either sample type. The sample belongs to a study of blood T cell repertoires in COVID-19 (dated by TCRdb to 2020 to 2021). Context from the whole study: Samples from collaborators originated in the United States, Italy and Spain and spanned both the acute and convalescent phases of COVID-19. The material from the prospective study consisted of cDNA or gDNA derived from T cells, B-cell-depleted T cells, or PBMCs. Subjects who had been exposed to COVID-19, were actively infected with it, or had recovered from it provided the deeply sampled blood TCRbeta repertoires that made up the dataset. A freely available public database, intended as a resource for researchers studying the immune response to SARS-CoV-2, is where the repertoires were released. The samples were drawn from two sources: the first 160 participants of the ongoing ImmuneRACE study, and 1,254 subjects contributed by 6 global collaborators. Nearly every sample came with metadata listing a de-identified subject ID, COVID-19 status, age in years and sex. HLA class I and class II types, where available, came from metadata supplied by the sample provider rather than from assay-based typing. The paper as a whole reports these results and caveats: The quantity of clinical and demographic metadata differed by source and by participant and was supplied without curation.

TCRbeta CDR3 regions were amplified from genomic DNA using the immunoSEQ Assay, a bias-controlled multiplex PCR. The published analysis was carried out like this. The number of nucleated cells in each sample was estimated from the amplification of reference gene primers within the assay. To quantify the absolute abundance of each unique TCRbeta CDR3 rearrangement, sequence reads were collapsed and filtered. For each sample, productive Simpson clonality was calculated as the square root of Simpson's diversity index across productive rearrangements. The immuneACCESS repertoire file appears here via TCRdb, limited to in-frame rearrangements. These files lack a portion of the clones; in checked studies, under half of the deficit traces to unresolved V genes, and the cause of the others is not known. Clonal size and the V and J genes are those of that table, whereas D and trimming came from the DNA. In this sample the table shows about 180,000 clones, 82% of which occur a single time. The ten biggest clones cover approximately 8.7% of the sample.

Here the chain combines TRBV5-1 and TRBJ1-2; 9 middle bases align to TRBD1. The TCR originated in a woman between 65 and 79 years old with acute or convalescent COVID-19. What was sequenced was peripheral blood. CDR3 region: CASSSGTGTSGYTF. The DNA sequence is given as TGCGCCAGCAGCTCCGGGACAGGGACGTCTGGCTACACCTTC.